These 29 T cell receptor beta chains were all obtained from the same sample, sequenced in a study of blood T cell repertoires in COVID-19. Clones were read by immunoSEQ multiplex PCR, and TCRdb kept only the in-frame ones, dropping some. The sample carries roughly 230,000 clones, more than 65% recorded once. The specimen was peripheral blood. All receptors come from a woman older than 75 with acute or convalescent COVID-19.

The chain couples TRBV7-9 to TRBJ1-2; perhaps TRBD1 as D (5 bases). Germline lookup yields CDR1 SEHNR and CDR2 FQNEAQ (reference sequence). V was clipped by 5 bases and J by 4 bases, with 11 bases between them. This CDR3 spans 13 amino acids. CDR3 residues: CASSIGAFYGYTF. CDR3 DNA: TGTGCCAGCAGCATTGGGGCTTTCTATGGCTACACCTTC.

The chain carries TRBV12-3 or TRBV12-4 and TRBJ1-5, with D unresolved. The CDR3 is 13 amino acids. V shed 5 bases and J shed 4 bases, with 9 bases lying between them. Here the CDR3 reads CASSVGLNQPQHF. CDR3 nucleotide sequence: TGTGCCAGCAGTGTCGGTTTGAATCAGCCCCAGCATTTT.

CDR3 coding DNA: TGTGCCAGCAGTTCCTGGGACAGCCATGCGCCCCAGCATTTT. Its translation: CASSSWDSHAPQHF. The gene calls are TRBV27 and TRBJ1-5; 7 bases align to TRBD1. V dropped 4 bases and J dropped 9; count of bases not matched to a gene: 9. CDR1 is MNHEY and CDR2 is SMNVEV in the germline V gene (reference sequence). The CDR3 runs 14 residues.

CDR3 sequence: CASSTSTTYNEQFF. The CDR3 coding sequence is TGTGCCAGCAGCACCTCGACTACCTACAATGAGCAGTTCTTC. This chain links TRBV7-9 with TRBJ2-1, with D possibly being TRBD2 (5 bases). The germline V gene has CDR1 SEHNR and CDR2 FQNEAQ (reference sequence). Trimming took off 5 bases at V and 2 bases at J, with 10 bases between the two ends. The CDR3 has 14 amino acids.

This clone was observed once. CDR3 DNA: TGTGCCAGCAGTCCACAGGGGGCGGGAGCTTTCTTT. Translating gives CASSPQGAGAFF. This sequence joins TRBV5-6 and TRBJ1-1; TRBD1 agrees at 9 bases. With 5 bases clipped from V and 10 bases from J, the junction kept 6 bases outside the gene matches. The length of the CDR3 is 12 residues. The V gene's germline CDR1 is SGHDT and CDR2 YYEEEE. Full variable domain (missing parts from reference TRBV5-6 and TRBJ1-1): DAGVTQSPTHLIKTRGQQVTLRCSPKSGHDTVSWYQQALGQGPQFIFQYYEEEERQRGNFPDRFSGHQFPNYSSELNVNALLLGDSALYLCASSPQGAGAFFGQGTRLTVV.

The chain uses TRBV6-1 and TRBJ2-2; D perhaps matches TRBD1 (5 bases). The V gene's germline CDR1 is MNHNS and CDR2 SASEGT. The CDR3 extends over 16 amino acids. Trimming cost V 4 bases and J 2 bases, with 14 bases left between them. The DNA of the CDR3 is TGTGCCAGCAGTGCCTATAGGGGAAGCAACACCGGGGAGCTGTTTTTT. It yields the protein CASSAYRGSNTGELFF.

The V and J genes are TRBV7-9 and TRBJ1-1; 11 positions agree with TRBD1. The CDR3 totals 15 residues. Germline CDR1 SEHNR, CDR2 FQNEAQ (reference sequence). Trimming at V came to 2 bases and at J to 13 bases, leaving 12 bases not matched to a gene. CDR3 amino acids: CASSLRSDRGQSLFF. The CDR3 DNA reads as TGTGCCAGCAGCTTACGGTCGGACAGGGGGCAAAGTCTTTTCTTT. Full variable domain (outside the CDR3, taken from reference TRBV7-9 and TRBJ1-1): DTGVSQNPRHKITKRGQNVTFRCDPISEHNRLYWYRQTLGQGPEFLTYFQNEAQLEKSRLLSDRFSAERPKGSFSTLEIQRTEQGDSAMYLCASSLRSDRGQSLFFGQGTRLTVV.

V gene TRBV4-1 combines with J gene TRBJ1-5, with D unresolved. Trimming took off 4 bases at V and 6 bases at J, with 16 bases between the two ends. Germline V lookup: CDR1 MGHRA, CDR2 YSYEKL. The CDR3 is 15 amino acids. The CDR3: CASSLGSPGGQPQHF. CDR3 DNA sequence: TGCGCCAGCAGCCTTGGTAGCCCGGGAGGTCAGCCCCAGCATTTT.

The rearrangement joins TRBV5-4 to TRBJ1-3; D remains ambiguous. The length of the CDR3 is 15 residues. Looked up from germline, CDR1 is SGHNT and CDR2 is YYREEE (reference sequence). Trimming stripped 0 bases from V and 0 bases from J, with 7 bases between. The CDR3, as DNA: TGTGCCAGCAGCTTGGGCGGTTTCTCTGGAAACACCATATATTTT. Translating it yields CASSLGGFSGNTIYF.

This rearrangement joins TRBV7-9 to TRBJ2-6; 7 bases are a match to TRBD2. V lost 5 bases to trimming and J lost 0 bases; unmatched junction nucleotides: 7. Germline loops: CDR1 SEHNR, CDR2 FQNEAQ (reference sequence). This CDR3 has 17 residues. CDR3 sequence (DNA): TGTGCCAGCAGCCCATCGGGAGGCATCTCTGGGGCCAACGTCCTGACTTTC. Protein sequence: CASSPSGGISGANVLTF.

The chain carries TRBV11-1 and TRBJ2-1; D is unresolved. The germline V gene encodes CDR1 SGHAT and CDR2 FQDESV (reference sequence). The CDR3 runs to 12 residues. The V end was cut by 3 bases, the J end by 10 bases, with 10 bases between. In DNA form, the CDR3 reads TGTGCCAGCAGCTTGAACCGGTACGAGCAGTTCTTC. It translates to CASSLNRYEQFF.

The chain carries TRBV7-9 and TRBJ1-2; D gene uncertain. Germline V gene sequence: CDR1 SEHNR, CDR2 FQNEAQ (reference sequence). Trimming cost V 6 bases and J 4 bases, with 18 bases left between them. There are 15 residues in the CDR3. CDR3 coding DNA: TGTGCCAGCAGTTCGAGGGCGGAGAATAGCTATGGCTACACCTTC. This gives the protein CASSSRAENSYGYTF.

This rearrangement joins TRBV7-9 to TRBJ2-7; TRBD1 matches at 10 bases. CDR3 length: 15 residues. The germline V gene has CDR1 SEHNR and CDR2 FQNEAQ (reference sequence). The junction had 7 bases not matched to a gene; V was cut back by 4 bases and J by 4 bases. CDR3 in amino acids: CASSWGQGRSYEQYF. The CDR3 DNA reads TGTGCCAGCAGCTGGGGACAGGGGCGATCATACGAGCAGTACTTC.

A few counts support this clone. CDR3 amino acids: CASSSGQGDTEAFF. CDR3 bases: TGTGCCAGCTCATCCGGACAGGGCGACACTGAAGCTTTCTTT. The rearrangement links TRBV18 to TRBJ1-1, with 8 bases lining up with TRBD1. The CDR3 sequence is 14 residues long. Germline V CDR1 and CDR2: KGHSH, LQKENI. The J segment lost 3 bases and the V segment lost 5 bases, leaving 5 bases of the junction unmatched.

The chain recombines TRBV9 with TRBJ2-3; tentatively, D is TRBD2 (6 bases). V was shortened by 4 bases and J by 5 bases, with 20 bases between the two germline ends. This CDR3 contains 16 residues. The V gene's germline CDR1 is SGDLS and CDR2 YYNGEE. The CDR3 nucleotides are TGTGCCAGCAGCCCCGAAACGGCCTTAGCGGTAGATACGCAGTATTTT. Encoded protein: CASSPETALAVDTQYF. Looking up the rest from reference TRBV9 and TRBJ2-3 gives the full variable domain: DSGVTQTPKHLITATGQRVTLRCSPRSGDLSVYWYQQSLDQGLQFLIQYYNGEERAKGNILERFSAQQFPDLHSELNLSSLELGDSALYFCASSPETALAVDTQYFGPGTRLTVL.

The chain employs TRBV19 and TRBJ2-3; 7 bases align to TRBD2. The CDR3 extends over 15 amino acids. CDR1 LNHDA and CDR2 SQIVND come from the germline V gene (reference sequence). The junction had 16 bases not matched to a gene; V was cut back by 11 bases and J by 5 bases. CDR3 bases: TGTGCCGCCGCAGGGAGCGGGGCCTTACAAGATACGCAGTATTTT. Translated, it gives CAAAGSGALQDTQYF.

The rearrangement links TRBV4-2 to TRBJ2-7, with D possibly being TRBD2 (6 bases). CDR1 is LGHNA, CDR2 YNFKEQ, per germline. The CDR3 covers 17 residues. Trimming pared 2 bases from V and 2 bases from J, leaving 19 bases between. The DNA for the CDR3 is TGTGCCAGCAGCCAATTTCCGGGCGGACTACTTCCCTACGAGCAGTACTTC. This codes for CASSQFPGGLLPYEQYF.

The J gene is TRBJ2-3, the V gene TRBV7-3; 12 bases are shared with TRBD2. The CDR3 has 15 residues. Unmatched junction bases numbered 3, after V lost 4 bases and J lost 4 bases. Germline lookup yields CDR1 SGHTA and CDR2 FQGTGA. CDR3 nucleotides: TGTGCCAGCAGCTCAACTAGCGGGGGGTCAGATACGCAGTATTTT. Its protein product is CASSSTSGGSDTQYF.

A single count supports this clone. The CDR3 region has the DNA TGTGCCTGGACAGGGGGTAGCAATCAGCCCCAGCATTTT. This encodes CAWTGGSNQPQHF. This chain links TRBV30 with TRBJ1-5; 7 bases line up with TRBD1. The ends lost 4 bases at V and 0 bases at J; junction bases unmatched: 0. Germline V gives CDR1 GTSNPN, CDR2 SVGIG (reference sequence). The CDR3 totals 13 residues.

The genes are TRBV30 and TRBJ1-5, with a possible D match to TRBD1 (5 bases). Looked up from germline, CDR1 is GTSNPN and CDR2 is SVGIG (reference sequence). This CDR3 contains 14 residues. Trimming pared 0 bases from V and 6 bases from J, leaving 12 bases between. CDR3 loop: CAWSVPGGGQPQHF. CDR3 bases: TGTGCCTGGAGTGTACCTGGGGGAGGTCAGCCCCAGCATTTT.

This clone was counted a single time. The chain has TRBV4-2 and TRBJ1-1; possibly TRBD1 for D (5 bases). CDR1 is LGHNA, CDR2 YNFKEQ, per germline. Trimming stripped 0 bases from V and 0 bases from J, with 8 bases between. The CDR3 consists of 15 residues. The CDR3 loop reads CASSQDIQVNTEAFF. The CDR3 nucleotides are TGTGCCAGCAGCCAAGATATACAGGTGAACACTGAAGCTTTCTTT.

The V call is TRBV28, the J call TRBJ1-6, with no clear D. Trimming pared 6 bases from V and 10 bases from J, leaving 13 bases between. CDR3 size: 13 residues. Germline CDR1 is MDHEN and CDR2 is SYDVKM. In DNA, the CDR3 is TGTGCCAGCAGAACTAGACACGTATCACCCCTCCACTTT. Translation: CASRTRHVSPLHF.

The chain recombines TRBV6-4 with TRBJ2-1; D perhaps matches TRBD1 (6 bases). There are 15 residues in the CDR3. The V end was cut by 3 bases, the J end by 0 bases, with 9 bases between. Germline values: CDR1 MRHNA, CDR2 SNTAGT. CDR3: CASSDGGLSYNEQFF. The CDR3 DNA reads TGTGCCAGCAGTGATGGGGGCCTCTCCTACAATGAGCAGTTCTTC.

This clone was observed a handful of times. This sequence joins TRBV28 and TRBJ2-7, with 9 positions matching TRBD1. The CDR3 is 14 residues long. Looked up from germline, CDR1 is MDHEN and CDR2 is SYDVKM. V trimming: 5 bases; J trimming: 5 bases; junction bases outside the gene matches: 7. CDR3 residues: CASSPGQGSNEQYF. The CDR3 DNA reads as TGTGCCAGCAGTCCGGGACAGGGATCCAACGAGCAGTACTTC.

This chain uses TRBV27 with TRBJ1-4, with D possibly matching TRBD1 (6 bases). The CDR3 runs 12 residues. Trimming removed 7 bases at V and 6 bases at J, with 9 bases between. Germline assignment: CDR1 MNHEY and CDR2 SMNVEV (reference sequence). The CDR3 nucleotides read TGTGCCAGCAAGGGGGGGGATGAAAAACTGTTTTTT. It specifies CASKGGDEKLFF.

V usage is TRBV9 and J usage is TRBJ2-7, with 8 bases identical to TRBD1. The ends lost 1 base at V and 5 bases at J; junction bases unmatched: 8. The CDR3 runs 15 residues. Per the germline V gene, CDR1 is SGDLS and CDR2 is YYNGEE. CDR3 protein: CASSVTGTGSNEQYF. The CDR3 DNA follows: TGTGCCAGCAGCGTAACCGGGACAGGTTCCAACGAGCAGTACTTC.

CDR3 nucleotide sequence: TGTGCCATCAGAGACAGGGGTGGCGTGGCTTTCTTT. Protein: CAIRDRGGVAFF. This chain joins TRBV10-3 and TRBJ1-1, with 8 bases aligning to TRBD1. The CDR3 loop spans 12 amino acids. Per germline, CDR1 ENHRY and CDR2 SYGVKD. Trimming removed 6 bases from V and 11 bases from J; junction bases left unmatched: 8.

This chain uses TRBV7-2 with TRBJ1-1, with D unresolved. CDR1 and CDR2 from the germline V gene are SGHTA and FQGNSA. The V and J ends lost 6 bases and 1 base respectively, with 12 bases between them. This CDR3 comprises 14 residues. The CDR3 protein is CASREYPGNTEAFF. CDR3 DNA sequence: TGTGCCAGCAGGGAATACCCGGGGAACACTGAAGCTTTCTTT.

This clone was seen just once. The J gene is TRBJ2-7, the V gene TRBV3-1 (or the pseudogene TRBV3-2); D unresolved. V gave up 5 bases and J gave up 1 base, with 9 bases separating them. Per germline, CDR1 LGHDT and CDR2 YNNKEL (reference sequence). The CDR3 consists of 13 residues. The CDR3 nucleotides are TGTGCCAGCAGCGCGCCCCCATCCTACGAGCAGTACTTC. Its translation: CASSAPPSYEQYF.